This TCR beta chain was identified in a study of PD-1 blockade in classical Hodgkin lymphoma. TCRdb's table, derived via immunoSEQ multiplex PCR, lists solely in-frame clones and lacks some. The sample lists about 15,000 clones; 70% to 90% were seen once. This clone was seen a few times. This CDR3 is built from 13 residues. Deletions cut 4 bases from V and 10 bases from J, with 14 bases between. Germline CDR1 SGHNT, CDR2 YYREEE (reference sequence). All patients experienced relapse after autologous stem cell transplantation, and brentuximab vedotin exposure was variable. Starting with thawed PBMCs, CD4+ T cells were purified by magnetic negative selection. Under best response, outcomes were complete response, partial response or progressive disease.

This receptor was obtained from a human donor with classical Hodgkin lymphoma. The rearrangement joins TRBV5-4 to TRBJ1-4; possibly TRBD1 for D (5 bases). Sequencing used CD4+ T cells from blood, obtained at baseline. The CDR3 DNA is TGTGCCAGCAGCGGGCGGGATGGGGGAAAACTGTTTTTT. Amino acid sequence: CASSGRDGGKLFF.